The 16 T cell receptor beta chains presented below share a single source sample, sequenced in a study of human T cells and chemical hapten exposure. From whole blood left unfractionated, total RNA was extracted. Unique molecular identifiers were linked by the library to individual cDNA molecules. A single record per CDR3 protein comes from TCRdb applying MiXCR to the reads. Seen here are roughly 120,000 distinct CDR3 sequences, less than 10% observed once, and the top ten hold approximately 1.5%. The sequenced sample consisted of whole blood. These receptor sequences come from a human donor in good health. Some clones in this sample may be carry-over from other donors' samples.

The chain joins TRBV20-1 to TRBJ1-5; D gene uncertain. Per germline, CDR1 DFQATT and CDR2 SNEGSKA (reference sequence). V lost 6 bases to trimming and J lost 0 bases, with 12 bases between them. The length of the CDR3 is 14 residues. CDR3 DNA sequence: TGCAGTGCAACGACGGTCGATAGCAATCAGCCCCAGCATTTT. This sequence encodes CSATTVDSNQPQHF.

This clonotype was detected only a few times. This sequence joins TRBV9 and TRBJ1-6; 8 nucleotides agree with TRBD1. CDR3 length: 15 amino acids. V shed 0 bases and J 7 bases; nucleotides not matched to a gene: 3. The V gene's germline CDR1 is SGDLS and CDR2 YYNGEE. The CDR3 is CASSVGTGPNSPLHF. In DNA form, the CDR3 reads TGTGCCAGCAGCGTAGGGACAGGGCCGAATTCACCCCTCCACTTT. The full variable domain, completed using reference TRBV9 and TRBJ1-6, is DSGVTQTPKHLITATGQRVTLRCSPRSGDLSVYWYQQSLDQGLQFLIQYYNGEERAKGNILERFSAQQFPDLHSELNLSSLELGDSALYFCASSVGTGPNSPLHFGNGTRLTVT.

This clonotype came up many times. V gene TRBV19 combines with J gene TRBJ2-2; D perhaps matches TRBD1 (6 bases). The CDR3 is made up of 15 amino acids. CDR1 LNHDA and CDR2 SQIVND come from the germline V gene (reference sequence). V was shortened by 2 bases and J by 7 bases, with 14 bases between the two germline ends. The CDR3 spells CASSINRATDGELFF. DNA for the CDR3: TGTGCCAGTAGTATAAACAGGGCGACGGACGGGGAGCTGTTTTTT.

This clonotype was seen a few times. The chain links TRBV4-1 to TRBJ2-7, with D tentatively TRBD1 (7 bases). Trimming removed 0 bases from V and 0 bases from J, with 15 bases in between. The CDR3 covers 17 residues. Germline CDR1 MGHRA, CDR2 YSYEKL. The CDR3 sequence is CASSQEPAGQFSYEQYF. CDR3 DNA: TGCGCCAGCAGCCAAGAGCCGGCGGGACAGTTCTCCTACGAGCAGTACTTC.

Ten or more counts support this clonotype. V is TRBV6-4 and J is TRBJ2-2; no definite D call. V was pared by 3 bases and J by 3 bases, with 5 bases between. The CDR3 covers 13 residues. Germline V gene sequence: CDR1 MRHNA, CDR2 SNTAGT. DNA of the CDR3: TGTGCCAGCAGTGAATCGGACACCGGGGAGCTGTTTTTT. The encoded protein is CASSESDTGELFF.

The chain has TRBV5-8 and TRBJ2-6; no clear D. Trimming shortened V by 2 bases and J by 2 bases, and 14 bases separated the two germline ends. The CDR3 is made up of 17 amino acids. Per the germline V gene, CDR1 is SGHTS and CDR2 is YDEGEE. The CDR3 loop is CASSLLVQLAGANVLTF. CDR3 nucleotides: TGTGCCAGCAGCTTATTAGTACAGCTAGCTGGGGCCAACGTCCTGACTTTC.

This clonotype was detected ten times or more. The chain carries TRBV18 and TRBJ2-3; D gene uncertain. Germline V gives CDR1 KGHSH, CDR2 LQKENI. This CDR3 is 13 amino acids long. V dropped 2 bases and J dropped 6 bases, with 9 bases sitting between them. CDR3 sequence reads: CASSPSESDTQYF. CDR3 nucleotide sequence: TGTGCCAGCTCACCATCCGAATCGGATACGCAGTATTTT.

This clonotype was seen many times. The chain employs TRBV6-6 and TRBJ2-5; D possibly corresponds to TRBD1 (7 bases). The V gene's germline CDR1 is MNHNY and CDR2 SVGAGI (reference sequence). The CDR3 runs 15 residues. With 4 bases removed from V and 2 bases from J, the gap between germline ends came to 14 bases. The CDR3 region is CASSLRRGQQETQYF. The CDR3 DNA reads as TGTGCCAGCAGTTTAAGGAGGGGGCAGCAAGAGACCCAGTACTTC.

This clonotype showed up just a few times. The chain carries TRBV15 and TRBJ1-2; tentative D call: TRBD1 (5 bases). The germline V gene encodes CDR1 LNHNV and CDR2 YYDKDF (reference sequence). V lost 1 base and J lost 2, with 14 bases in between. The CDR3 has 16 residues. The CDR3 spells CATSRVGREGNYGYTF. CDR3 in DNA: TGTGCCACCAGCAGAGTCGGCAGGGAAGGGAACTATGGCTACACCTTC.

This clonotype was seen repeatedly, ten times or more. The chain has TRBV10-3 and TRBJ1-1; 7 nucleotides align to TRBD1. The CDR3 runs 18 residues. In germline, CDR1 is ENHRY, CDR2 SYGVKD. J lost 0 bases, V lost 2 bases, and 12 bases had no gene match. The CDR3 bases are TGTGCCATCAGTGAGGGGCCTCCAGGGGGTCACATGAACACTGAAGCTTTCTTT. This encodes CAISEGPPGGHMNTEAFF.

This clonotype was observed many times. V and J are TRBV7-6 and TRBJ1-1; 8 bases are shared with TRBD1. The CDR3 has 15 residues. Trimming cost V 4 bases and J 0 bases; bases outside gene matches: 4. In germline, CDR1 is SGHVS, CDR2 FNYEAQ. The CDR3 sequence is CASSSWTGMNTEAFF. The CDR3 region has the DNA TGTGCCAGCAGCTCTTGGACAGGGATGAACACTGAAGCTTTCTTT.

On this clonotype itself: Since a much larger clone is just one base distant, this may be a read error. The CDR3 loop reads CVSSLETSPEAFF. In DNA, the CDR3 is TGCGTCAGCAGCCTCGAAACCAGCCCTGAAGCTTTCTTT. The chain recombines TRBV5-1 with TRBJ1-1; D is unresolved. Germline V CDR1 and CDR2: SGHRS, YFSETQ. The CDR3 runs 13 residues.

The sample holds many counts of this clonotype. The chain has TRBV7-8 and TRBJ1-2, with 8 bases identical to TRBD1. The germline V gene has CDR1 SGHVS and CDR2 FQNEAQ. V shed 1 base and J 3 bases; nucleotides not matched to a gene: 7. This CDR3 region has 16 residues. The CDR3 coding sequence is TGTGCCAGCAGCTTAGGGTCAGGGGGCGGCGACTATGGCTACACCTTC. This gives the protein CASSLGSGGGDYGYTF.

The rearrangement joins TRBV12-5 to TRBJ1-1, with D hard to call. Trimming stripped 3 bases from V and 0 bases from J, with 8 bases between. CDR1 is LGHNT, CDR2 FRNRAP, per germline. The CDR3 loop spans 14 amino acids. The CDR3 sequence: CASGFGDLNTEAFF. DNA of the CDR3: TGTGCTAGTGGTTTCGGGGATTTGAACACTGAAGCTTTCTTT. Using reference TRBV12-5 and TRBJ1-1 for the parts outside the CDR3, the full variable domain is DARVTQTPRHKVTEMGQEVTMRCQPILGHNTVFWYRQTMMQGLELLAYFRNRAPLDDSGMPKDRFSAEMPDATLATLKIQPSEPRDSAVYFCASGFGDLNTEAFFGQGTRLTVV.

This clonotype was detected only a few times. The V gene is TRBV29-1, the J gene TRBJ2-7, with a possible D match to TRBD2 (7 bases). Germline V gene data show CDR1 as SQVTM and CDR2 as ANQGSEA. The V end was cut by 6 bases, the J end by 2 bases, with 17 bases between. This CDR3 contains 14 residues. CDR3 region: CSVAPGGRPYEQYF. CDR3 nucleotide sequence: TGCAGCGTGGCCCCCGGGGGGCGCCCCTACGAGCAGTACTTC.

CDR3 region: CASSPGFGTIYEQYF. For the CDR3, the DNA is TGTGCCAGCTCACCAGGGTTTGGGACAATCTACGAGCAGTACTTC. The V call is TRBV18, the J call TRBJ2-7; a possible D gene is TRBD1 (6 bases). This CDR3 is built from 15 residues. Germline lookup yields CDR1 KGHSH and CDR2 LQKENI. V was cut by 2 bases and J by 3 bases, with 14 bases left in between.